This TCR beta chain was captured in a study of T cell changes during pregnancy in multiple sclerosis. Generated by immunoSEQ multiplex PCR, the TCRdb table keeps only in-frame clones and is missing some. Found here are 70,000 to 80,000 clones, more than 90% of them singletons; the top ten hold roughly 3.9%. Trimming shortened V by 7 bases and J by 1 base, and 13 bases separated the two germline ends. The CDR3 totals 14 residues. CDR1 and CDR2 from the germline V gene are MNHEY and SVGAGI. V gene TRBV6-5 combines with J gene TRBJ1-2; weak D call: TRBD1 (5 bases). This sequence originates from a female donor in good health, enrolled as a control in a pregnancy study. The source was peripheral blood, collected after pregnancy. The CDR3 is CASNPNRRNYGYTF. The CDR3 DNA is TGTGCCAGCAATCCAAACAGGCGTAACTATGGCTACACCTTC.